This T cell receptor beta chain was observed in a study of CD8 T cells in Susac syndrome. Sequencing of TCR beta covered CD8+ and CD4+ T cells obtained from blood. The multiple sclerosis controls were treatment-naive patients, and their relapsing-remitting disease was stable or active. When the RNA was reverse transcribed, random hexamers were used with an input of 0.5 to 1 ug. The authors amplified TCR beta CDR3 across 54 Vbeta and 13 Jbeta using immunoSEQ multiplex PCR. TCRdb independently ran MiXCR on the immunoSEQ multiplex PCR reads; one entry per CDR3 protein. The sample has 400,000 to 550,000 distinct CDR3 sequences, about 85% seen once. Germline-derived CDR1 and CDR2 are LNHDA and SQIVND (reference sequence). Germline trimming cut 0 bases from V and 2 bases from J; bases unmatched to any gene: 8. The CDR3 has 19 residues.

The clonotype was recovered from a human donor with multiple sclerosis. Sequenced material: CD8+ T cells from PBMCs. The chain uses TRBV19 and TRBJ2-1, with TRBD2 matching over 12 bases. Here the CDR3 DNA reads TGTGCCAGTAGTATAGATGGGCTAGCGGGGGGGTCAACCTACAATGAGCAGTTCTTC. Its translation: CASSIDGLAGGSTYNEQFF.